This T cell receptor beta chain originates from a study of cytomegalovirus exposure and HLA in healthy donors. This CDR3 spans 11 amino acids. V lost 8 bases, J lost 5 bases, and 1 base stayed unmatched. Germline-derived CDR1 and CDR2 are KGHSH and LQKENI. 60 Vbeta and 13 Jbeta primers were used in PCR. Data came from immunoSEQ multiplex PCR; TCRdb stores just in-frame clones and leaves some out. Of some 130,000 clones listed, about 83% were seen once; the top ten hold approximately 4.7%. This clone was seen once. Its cognate antigen is unknown. Study outcomes and limitations: Reportedly, HLA-A and HLA-B alleles of most subjects were accurately predicted from TCR beta. Among donors in an Asian-associated ancestry cluster, a later analysis reportedly found fewer N-insertions than the roughly 680-donor mean. When analyzed later, a missense DCLRE1C variant was found to be linked to TCR beta V- and J-gene trimming.

This chain uses TRBV18 with TRBJ2-5, with 8 bases that match TRBD1. Material for sequencing was PBMCs. The sequence came from a woman in her 30s in good health and CMV-seronegative. The CDR3 sequence: CASQGAETQYF. The DNA of the CDR3 is TGTGCCAGCCAGGGGGCCGAGACCCAGTACTTC.